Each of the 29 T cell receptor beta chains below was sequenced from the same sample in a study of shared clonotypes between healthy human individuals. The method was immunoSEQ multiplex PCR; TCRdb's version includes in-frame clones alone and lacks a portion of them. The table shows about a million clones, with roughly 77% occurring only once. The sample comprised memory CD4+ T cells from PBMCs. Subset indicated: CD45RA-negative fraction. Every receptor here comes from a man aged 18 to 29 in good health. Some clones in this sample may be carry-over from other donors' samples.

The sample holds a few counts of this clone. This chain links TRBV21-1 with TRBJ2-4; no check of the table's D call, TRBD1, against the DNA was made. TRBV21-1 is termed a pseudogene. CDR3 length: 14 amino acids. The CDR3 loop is CASSKPQGARIQYF. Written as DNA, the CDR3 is TGTGCCAGCAGCAAACCACAGGGGGCAAGGATTCAGTACTTC.

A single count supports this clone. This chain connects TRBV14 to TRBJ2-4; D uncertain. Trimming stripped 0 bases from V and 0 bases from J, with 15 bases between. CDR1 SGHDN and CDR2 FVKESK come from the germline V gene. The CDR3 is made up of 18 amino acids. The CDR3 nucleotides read TGTGCCAGCAGCCAAGATAAGCTGGCAGCCCTAGCCAAAAACATTCAGTACTTC. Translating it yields CASSQDKLAALAKNIQYF.

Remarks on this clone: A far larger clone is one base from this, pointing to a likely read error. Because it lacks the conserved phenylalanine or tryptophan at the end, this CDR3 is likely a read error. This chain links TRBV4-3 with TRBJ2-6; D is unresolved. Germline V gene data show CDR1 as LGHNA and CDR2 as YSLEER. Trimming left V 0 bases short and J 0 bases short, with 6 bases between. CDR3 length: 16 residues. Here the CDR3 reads CASSQEVGSGANVLTL. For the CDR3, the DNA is TGCGCCAGCAGCCAAGAAGTCGGCTCTGGGGCCAACGTCCTGACTCTC.

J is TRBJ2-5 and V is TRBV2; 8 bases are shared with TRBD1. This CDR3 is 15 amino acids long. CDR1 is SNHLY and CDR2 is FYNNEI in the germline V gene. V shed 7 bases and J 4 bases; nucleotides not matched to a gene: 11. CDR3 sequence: CASILQGAGGETQYF. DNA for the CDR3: TGTGCCAGCATTCTTCAGGGGGCGGGCGGAGAGACCCAGTACTTC.

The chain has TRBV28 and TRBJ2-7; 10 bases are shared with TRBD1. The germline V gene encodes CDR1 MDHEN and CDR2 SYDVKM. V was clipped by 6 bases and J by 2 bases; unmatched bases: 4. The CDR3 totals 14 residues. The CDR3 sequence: CASRETGGPYEQYF. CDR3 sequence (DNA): TGTGCCAGCAGAGAGACAGGGGGCCCCTACGAGCAGTACTTC.

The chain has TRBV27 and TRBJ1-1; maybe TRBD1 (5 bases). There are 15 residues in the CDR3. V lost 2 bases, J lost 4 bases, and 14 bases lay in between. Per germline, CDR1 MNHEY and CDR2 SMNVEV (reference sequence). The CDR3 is CASSLVGGGVTEAFF. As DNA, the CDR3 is TGTGCCAGCAGTTTAGTTGGGGGAGGAGTCACTGAAGCTTTCTTT.

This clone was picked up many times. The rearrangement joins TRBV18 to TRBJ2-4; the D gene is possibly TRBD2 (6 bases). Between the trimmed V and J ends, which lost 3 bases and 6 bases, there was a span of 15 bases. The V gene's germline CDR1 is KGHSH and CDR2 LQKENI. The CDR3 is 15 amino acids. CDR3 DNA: TGTGCCAGCTCACCGGGTCGGGGGAACACAAACATTCAGTACTTC. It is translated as CASSPGRGNTNIQYF. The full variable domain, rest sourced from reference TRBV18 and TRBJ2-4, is NAGVMQNPRHLVRRRGQEARLRCSPMKGHSHVYWYRQLPEEGLKFMVYLQKENIIDESGMPKERFSAEFPKEGPSILRIQQVVRGDSAAYFCASSPGRGNTNIQYFGAGTRLSVL.

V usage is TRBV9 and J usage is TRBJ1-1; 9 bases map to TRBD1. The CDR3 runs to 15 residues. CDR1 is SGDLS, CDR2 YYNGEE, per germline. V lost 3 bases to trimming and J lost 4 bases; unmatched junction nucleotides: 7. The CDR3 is CASSANRGRSTEAFF. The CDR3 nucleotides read TGTGCCAGCAGCGCAAACAGGGGGCGAAGCACTGAAGCTTTCTTT.

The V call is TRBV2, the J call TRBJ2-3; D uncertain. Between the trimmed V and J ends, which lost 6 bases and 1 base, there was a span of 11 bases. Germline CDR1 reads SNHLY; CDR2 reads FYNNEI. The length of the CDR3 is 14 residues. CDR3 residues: CASRPVWGTDTQYF. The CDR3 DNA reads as TGTGCCAGCAGACCGGTCTGGGGCACAGATACGCAGTATTTT.

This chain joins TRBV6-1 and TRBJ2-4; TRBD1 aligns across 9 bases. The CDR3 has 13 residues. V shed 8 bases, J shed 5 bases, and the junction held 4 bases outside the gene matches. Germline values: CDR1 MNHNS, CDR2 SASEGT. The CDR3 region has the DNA TGTGCCAGCGGGGACAGGGCTGAAAACATTCAGTACTTC. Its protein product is CASGDRAENIQYF.

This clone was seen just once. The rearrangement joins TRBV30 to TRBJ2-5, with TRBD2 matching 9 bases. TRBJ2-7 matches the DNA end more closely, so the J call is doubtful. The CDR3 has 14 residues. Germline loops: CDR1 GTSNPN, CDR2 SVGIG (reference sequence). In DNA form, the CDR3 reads TGTGCCTGGAATGCGGGCGGGAGGGCCTACGAGCAGTACTTC. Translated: CAWNAGGRAYEQYF.

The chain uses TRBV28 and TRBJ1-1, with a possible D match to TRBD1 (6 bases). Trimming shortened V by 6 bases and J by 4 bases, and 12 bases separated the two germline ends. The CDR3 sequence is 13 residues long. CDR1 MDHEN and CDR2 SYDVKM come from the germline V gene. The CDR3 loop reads CASRVRGSTEAFF. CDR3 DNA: TGTGCCAGCAGGGTGAGGGGGAGCACTGAAGCTTTCTTT. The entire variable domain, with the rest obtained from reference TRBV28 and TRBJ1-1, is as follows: DVKVTQSSRYLVKRTGEKVFLECVQDMDHENMFWYRQDPGLGLRLIYFSYDVKMKEKGDIPEGYSVSREKKERFSLILESASTNQTSMYLCASRVRGSTEAFFGQGTRLTVV.

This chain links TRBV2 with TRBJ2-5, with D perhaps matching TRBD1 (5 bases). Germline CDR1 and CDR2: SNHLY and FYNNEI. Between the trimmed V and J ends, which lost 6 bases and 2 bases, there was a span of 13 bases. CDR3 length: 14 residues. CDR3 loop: CASSFLTAQETQYF. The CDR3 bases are TGTGCCAGCAGCTTCCTGACAGCACAAGAGACCCAGTACTTC.

The CDR3: CASSNSLGSGSFDEQFF. The CDR3 DNA follows: TGTGCCAGCAGTAATTCCTTGGGTAGCGGGAGTTTCGATGAGCAGTTCTTC. The V and J genes are TRBV6-4 and TRBJ2-1, with 9 bases lining up with TRBD2. CDR1 is MRHNA, CDR2 SNTAGT, per germline. This CDR3 is built from 17 residues. V dropped 5 bases and J dropped 8; count of bases not matched to a gene: 16.

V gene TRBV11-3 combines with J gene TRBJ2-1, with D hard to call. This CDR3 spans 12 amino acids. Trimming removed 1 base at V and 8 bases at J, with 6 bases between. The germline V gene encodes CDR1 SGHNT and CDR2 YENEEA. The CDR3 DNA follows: TGTGCCAGCAGCTTAGGGGCCGATGAGCAGTTCTTC. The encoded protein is CASSLGADEQFF.

The DNA of the CDR3 is TGTGCCAGCAGCCGACTGAACGAGGGAAGCAATCAGCCCCAGCATTTT. Protein sequence: CASSRLNEGSNQPQHF. This chain joins TRBV28 and TRBJ1-5; D gene ambiguous. Germline V gene data show CDR1 as MDHEN and CDR2 as SYDVKM. The V and J ends lost 6 bases and 1 base respectively, with 16 bases between them. CDR3 length equals 16 residues.

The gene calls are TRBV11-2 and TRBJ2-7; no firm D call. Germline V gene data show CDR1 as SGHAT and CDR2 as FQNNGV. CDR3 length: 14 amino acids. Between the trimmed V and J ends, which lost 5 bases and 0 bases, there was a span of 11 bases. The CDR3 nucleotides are TGTGCCAGCAGCCCCGACACAGCCTCCTACGAGCAGTACTTC. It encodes CASSPDTASYEQYF.

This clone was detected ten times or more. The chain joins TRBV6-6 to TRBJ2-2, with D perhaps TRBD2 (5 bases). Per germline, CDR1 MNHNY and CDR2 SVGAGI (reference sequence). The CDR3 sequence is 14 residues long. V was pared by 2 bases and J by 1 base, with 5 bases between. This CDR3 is CASSYGRNTGELFF. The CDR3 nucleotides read TGTGCCAGCAGTTACGGGAGGAACACCGGGGAGCTGTTTTTT.

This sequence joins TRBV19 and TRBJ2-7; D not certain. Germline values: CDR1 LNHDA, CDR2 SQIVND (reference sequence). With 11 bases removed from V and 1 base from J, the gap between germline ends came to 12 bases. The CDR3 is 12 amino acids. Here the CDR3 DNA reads TGTGCCCCCTCGGTGATTTCCTACGAGCAGTACTTC. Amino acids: CAPSVISYEQYF. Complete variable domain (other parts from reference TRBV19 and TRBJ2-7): DGGITQSPKYLFRKEGQNVTLSCEQNLNHDAMYWYRQDPGQGLRLIYYSQIVNDFQKGDIAEGYSVSREKKESFPLTVTSAQKNPTAFYLCAPSVISYEQYFGPGTRLTVT.

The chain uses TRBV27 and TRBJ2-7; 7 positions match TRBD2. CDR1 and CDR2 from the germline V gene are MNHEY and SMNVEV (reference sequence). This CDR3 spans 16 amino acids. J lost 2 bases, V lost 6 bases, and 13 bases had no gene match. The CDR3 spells CASSPSRGSGTYEQYF. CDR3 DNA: TGTGCCAGCAGCCCAAGTAGGGGAAGCGGGACCTACGAGCAGTACTTC.

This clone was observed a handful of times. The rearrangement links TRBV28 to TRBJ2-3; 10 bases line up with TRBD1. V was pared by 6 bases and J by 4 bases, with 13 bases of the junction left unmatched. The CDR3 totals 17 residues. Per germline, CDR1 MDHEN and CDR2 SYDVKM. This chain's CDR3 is CASSPGQGRAGSDTQYF. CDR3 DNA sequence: TGTGCCAGCAGCCCGGGACAGGGGAGGGCAGGGTCAGATACGCAGTATTTT.

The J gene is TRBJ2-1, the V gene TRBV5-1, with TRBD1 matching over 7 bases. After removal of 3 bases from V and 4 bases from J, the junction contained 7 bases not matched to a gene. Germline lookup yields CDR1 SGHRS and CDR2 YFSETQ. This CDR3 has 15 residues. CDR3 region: CASSSDPTGYNEQFF. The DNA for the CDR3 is TGCGCCAGCAGCTCCGACCCGACAGGGTACAATGAGCAGTTCTTC.

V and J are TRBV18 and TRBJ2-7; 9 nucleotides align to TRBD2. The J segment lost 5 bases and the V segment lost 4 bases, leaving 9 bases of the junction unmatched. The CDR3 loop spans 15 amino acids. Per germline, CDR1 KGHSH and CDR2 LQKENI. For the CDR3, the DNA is TGTGCCAGCTCACTGTTAGCGGGAGTGCAAGACGAGCAGTACTTC. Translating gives CASSLLAGVQDEQYF. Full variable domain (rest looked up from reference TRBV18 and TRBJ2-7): NAGVMQNPRHLVRRRGQEARLRCSPMKGHSHVYWYRQLPEEGLKFMVYLQKENIIDESGMPKERFSAEFPKEGPSILRIQQVVRGDSAAYFCASSLLAGVQDEQYFGPGTRLTVT.

The CDR3 loop reads CASTIRQGVDTQYF. The DNA for the CDR3 is TGTGCCAGCACCATAAGACAGGGGGTGGATACGCAGTATTTT. This chain connects TRBV28 to TRBJ2-3, with 9 bases matching TRBD1. V lost 7 bases and J lost 6; bases outside the gene matches: 8. Looked up from germline, CDR1 is MDHEN and CDR2 is SYDVKM. This CDR3 is 14 amino acids long.

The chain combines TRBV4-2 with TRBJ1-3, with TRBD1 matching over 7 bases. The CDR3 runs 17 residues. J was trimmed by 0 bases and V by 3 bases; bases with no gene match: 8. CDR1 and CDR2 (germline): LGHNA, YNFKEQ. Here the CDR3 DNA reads TGTGCCAGCAGCCAGGGGGGGACAGTGATCTCTGGAAACACCATATATTTT. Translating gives CASSQGGTVISGNTIYF.

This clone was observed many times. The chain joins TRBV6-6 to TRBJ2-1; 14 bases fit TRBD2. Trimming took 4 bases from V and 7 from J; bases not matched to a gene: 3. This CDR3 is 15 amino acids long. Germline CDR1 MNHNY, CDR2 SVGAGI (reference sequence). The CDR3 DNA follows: TGTGCCAGCAGTTTGGGACTAGCGGGGGTGAATGAGCAGTTCTTC. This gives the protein CASSLGLAGVNEQFF.

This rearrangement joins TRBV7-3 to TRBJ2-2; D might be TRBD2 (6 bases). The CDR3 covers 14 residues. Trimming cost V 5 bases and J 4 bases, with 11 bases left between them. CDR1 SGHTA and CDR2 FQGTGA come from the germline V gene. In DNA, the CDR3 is TGTGCCAGCAGCGCTGGGACTTTCACCGGGGAGCTGTTTTTT. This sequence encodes CASSAGTFTGELFF.

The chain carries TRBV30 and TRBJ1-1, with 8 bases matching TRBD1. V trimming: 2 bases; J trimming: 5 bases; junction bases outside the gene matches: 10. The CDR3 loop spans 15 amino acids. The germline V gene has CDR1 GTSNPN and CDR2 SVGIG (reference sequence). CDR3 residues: CAWSPPDRARTEAFF. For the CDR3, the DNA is TGTGCCTGGAGTCCCCCGGACAGGGCGAGGACTGAAGCTTTCTTT.

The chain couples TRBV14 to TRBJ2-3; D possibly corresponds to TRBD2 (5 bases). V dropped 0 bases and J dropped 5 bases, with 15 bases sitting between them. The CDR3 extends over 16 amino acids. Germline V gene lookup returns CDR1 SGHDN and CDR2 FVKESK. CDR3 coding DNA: TGTGCCAGCAGCCAAGATCTGACGGGATCGGGAGATACGCAGTATTTT. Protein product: CASSQDLTGSGDTQYF.